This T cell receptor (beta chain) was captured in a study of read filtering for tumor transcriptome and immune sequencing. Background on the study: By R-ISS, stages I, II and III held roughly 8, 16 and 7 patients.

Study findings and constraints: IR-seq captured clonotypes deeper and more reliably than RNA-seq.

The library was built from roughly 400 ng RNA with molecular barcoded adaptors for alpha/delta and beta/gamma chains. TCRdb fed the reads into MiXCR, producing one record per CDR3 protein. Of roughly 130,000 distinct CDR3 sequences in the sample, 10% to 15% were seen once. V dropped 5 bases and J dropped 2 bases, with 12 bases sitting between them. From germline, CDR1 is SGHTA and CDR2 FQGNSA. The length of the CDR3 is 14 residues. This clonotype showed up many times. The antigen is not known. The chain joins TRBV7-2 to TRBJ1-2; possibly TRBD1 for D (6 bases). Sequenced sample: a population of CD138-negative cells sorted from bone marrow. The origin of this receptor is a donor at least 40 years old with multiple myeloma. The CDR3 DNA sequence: TGTGCCAGCAGCCCGGGGGCACAAAACTATGGCTACACCTTC. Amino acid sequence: CASSPGAQNYGYTF.